These 20 T cell receptor beta chains share one sample of origin, sequenced in a study of blood T cells in healthy people across ages. A second PCR, run for about 6 to 12 cycles, used a sample-barcoded 5' primer plus a J-beta primer mix. TCRdb itself ran the 5' RACE reads through MiXCR, one entry per CDR3 protein. The sample records 700,000 to 950,000 distinct CDR3 sequences, about three fifths being singletons. Sequenced material: blood. These receptors all stem from a man aged 25-45 years in good health.

This clonotype appeared a few times. The chain combines TRBV7-2 with TRBJ2-7; 7 nucleotides align to TRBD1. Unmatched junction bases numbered 6, after V lost 1 base and J lost 6 bases. The CDR3 contains 14 residues. Looked up from germline, CDR1 is SGHTA and CDR2 is FQGNSA. The CDR3 nucleotides are TGTGCCAGCAGCTTAGGGACAGGTTTATCCGAGCAGTACTTC. It encodes CASSLGTGLSEQYF.

This chain connects TRBV6-2 or TRBV6-3 to TRBJ2-1; TRBD2 matches 9 bases. Germline V gene data show CDR1 as MNHEY and CDR2 as SVGEGT. This CDR3 has 14 amino acids. V was pared by 7 bases and J by 6 bases, with 7 bases of the junction left unmatched. CDR3 residues: CASMLAGEANEQFF. The CDR3 DNA sequence: TGTGCCAGCATGTTAGCGGGAGAGGCCAATGAGCAGTTCTTC.

The chain links TRBV4-3 to TRBJ2-7; 8 bases agree with TRBD2. The V gene end was trimmed by 6 bases and the J gene end by 4 bases; junction bases not matched to a gene: 14. The CDR3 consists of 16 residues. Germline values: CDR1 LGHNA, CDR2 YSLEER. The CDR3 here is CASSPSGTRKRYEQYF. The CDR3, as DNA: TGCGCCAGCAGTCCGTCAGGGACTAGAAAACGGTACGAGCAGTACTTC.

The table lists this clonotype with a count of one. One base away lies a much larger clone, so this may be a sequencing read error. This chain links TRBV4-3 with TRBJ2-7; maybe TRBD2 (5 bases). The CDR3 length is 14 residues. Germline V gene lookup returns CDR1 LGHNA and CDR2 YSLEER. V was trimmed by 0 bases and J by 3 bases, leaving 9 bases between them. This chain's CDR3 is CASSQDRRLYEQYF. The CDR3 DNA follows: TGCGCCAGCAGCCAAGACAGGAGGCTCTACGAGCAGTACTTC.

The chain combines TRBV20-1 with TRBJ2-1; 15 bases agree with TRBD2. The length of the CDR3 is 16 residues. Germline trimming cut 6 bases from V and 3 bases from J; bases unmatched to any gene: 6. Germline V gene sequence: CDR1 DFQATT, CDR2 SNEGSKA (reference sequence). The CDR3 coding sequence is TGCAGTGCCCAGGGACTAGCGGGGGGAATCTACAATGAGCAGTTCTTC. Its protein product is CSAQGLAGGIYNEQFF.

The chain couples TRBV20-1 to TRBJ2-7; D remains ambiguous. Germline V gene lookup returns CDR1 DFQATT and CDR2 SNEGSKA (reference sequence). The CDR3 spans 14 residues. The germline V and J ends were trimmed by 1 base and 3 bases, with 13 bases remaining between them. The CDR3 DNA follows: TGCAGTGCTAGAGGAGCAGCTGTAATCTACGAGCAGTACTTC. This sequence encodes CSARGAAVIYEQYF.

Concerning this clonotype itself: A much bigger clone sits one base away, suggesting this may be a read error. This chain uses TRBV6-6 with TRBJ2-1, with 9 bases aligning to TRBD1. The J call may be incorrect, as the DNA end agrees better with TRBJ2-7. Germline-derived CDR1 and CDR2 are MNHNY and SVGAGI (reference sequence). The CDR3 length is 14 residues. Written as DNA, the CDR3 is TGTGCCGGAGGACAGGGGTTGGAGTACAATGAGCAGTACTTC. Translating gives CAGGQGLEYNEQYF.

The chain has TRBV2 and TRBJ2-5; D is perhaps TRBD1 (6 bases). The length of the CDR3 is 12 residues. CDR1 SNHLY and CDR2 FYNNEI come from the germline V gene. CDR3 sequence reads: CTTGASQETQYF. The DNA of the CDR3 is TGTACGACAGGCGCGTCTCAAGAGACCCAGTACTTC. The full variable domain, in which reference TRBV2 and TRBJ2-5 provide the parts outside the CDR3, is EPEVTQTPSHQVTQMGQEVILRCVPISNHLYFYWYRQILGQKVEFLVSFYNNEISEKSEIFDDQFSVERPDGSNFTLKIRSTKLEDSAMYFCTTGASQETQYFGPGTRLLVL.

The V call is TRBV5-1, the J call TRBJ2-5; D may be TRBD2 (6 bases). The closer fit of TRBJ2-7 to the DNA end suggests the J call may be wrong. Germline CDR1 and CDR2: SGHRS and YFSETQ. The CDR3 sequence is 14 residues long. The CDR3 protein is CASSSPEGTYEQYF. In nucleotides, the CDR3 is TGCGCCAGCAGTTCTCCGGAGGGGACCTACGAGCAGTACTTC.

This chain joins TRBV27 and TRBJ2-7; D not certain. Per the germline V gene, CDR1 is MNHEY and CDR2 is SMNVEV (reference sequence). Trimming cost V 5 bases and J 7 bases, with 9 bases left between them. The length of the CDR3 is 11 residues. The CDR3 coding sequence is TGTGCCAGCAGTGCCCCAGGAGAGCAGTACTTC. This codes for CASSAPGEQYF.

There are a few counts of this clonotype. In DNA form, the CDR3 reads TGCAGCGTCGGCGGGGGCAGGGATGAAAAACTGTTTTTT. Amino acids: CSVGGGRDEKLFF. The rearrangement uses TRBV29-1 and TRBJ1-4; D may be TRBD1 (6 bases). Deletions cut 6 bases from V and 6 bases from J, with 14 bases between. Germline CDR1 reads SQVTM; CDR2 reads ANQGSEA. The length of the CDR3 is 13 residues.

The J gene is TRBJ1-1, the V gene TRBV5-1; D is undetermined. Per the germline V gene, CDR1 is SGHRS and CDR2 is YFSETQ. V dropped 3 bases and J dropped 1 base, with 13 bases sitting between them. The CDR3 sequence is 15 residues long. Here the CDR3 DNA reads TGCGCCAGCAGCTCCAATCCATTATCGAACACTGAAGCTTTCTTT. This encodes CASSSNPLSNTEAFF.

The chain is built from TRBV4-2 and TRBJ2-5, with 14 bases aligning to TRBD2. The V gene's germline CDR1 is LGHNA and CDR2 YNFKEQ. This CDR3 has 16 amino acids. Trimming cost V 7 bases and J 5 bases; bases outside gene matches: 9. The DNA for the CDR3 is TGTGCCAGCAACCCACTCTGGACTAGCGGGAGGGAGACCCAGTACTTC. This encodes CASNPLWTSGRETQYF.

This clonotype was observed once. The rearrangement joins TRBV11-2 to TRBJ2-5; tentatively, D is TRBD1 or TRBD2 (6 bases each). The germline V gene encodes CDR1 SGHAT and CDR2 FQNNGV. Trimming took 4 bases from V and 5 from J, leaving 14 bases between them. This CDR3 spans 14 amino acids. As DNA, the CDR3 is TGTGCCAGCAGCTCCGCCGGGGGCACGGAGACCCAGTACTTC. Amino acid sequence: CASSSAGGTETQYF.

V gene TRBV29-1 combines with J gene TRBJ1-2; no clear D. This CDR3 has 14 residues. Germline CDR1 SQVTM, CDR2 ANQGSEA. Trimming removed 6 bases at V and 2 bases at J, with 16 bases between. In nucleotides, the CDR3 is TGCAGCGTAGACACACAAACGCAAAACTATGGCTACACCTTC. It is translated as CSVDTQTQNYGYTF.

Turning to this clonotype: The junction differs from germline at one of its ends, possibly a read error. The chain combines TRBV6-2 or TRBV6-3 with TRBJ2-1, with D possibly TRBD1 on 6 matching bases. The CDR3 has 14 residues. Germline V gene data show CDR1 as MNHEY and CDR2 as SVGEGT. The CDR3 spells CVSSLGTWAFNQFF. CDR3 sequence (DNA): TGTGTCAGCAGTCTCGGGACATGGGCTTTCAACCAGTTCTTC.

This chain links TRBV29-1 with TRBJ2-1; 8 positions agree with TRBD2. Germline CDR1 reads SQVTM; CDR2 reads ANQGSEA. This CDR3 spans 12 amino acids. Trimming removed 5 bases from V and 10 bases from J; junction bases left unmatched: 7. The CDR3 loop is CSVTRGGREQFF. In DNA, the CDR3 is TGCAGCGTTACCCGGGGGGGCCGCGAGCAGTTCTTC.

V usage is TRBV6-5 and J usage is TRBJ2-4, with unresolved D. The J call is uncertain, as TRBJ2-7 better fits the DNA end. Germline loops: CDR1 MNHEY, CDR2 SVGAGI. This CDR3 is built from 10 residues. CDR3 sequence: CASGQDEQYF. The CDR3 coding sequence is TGTGCCAGCGGGCAAGACGAGCAGTACTTC.

V gene TRBV11-2 combines with J gene TRBJ2-4; tentatively, D is TRBD1 (6 bases). CDR3 length equals 14 residues. V lost 5 bases to trimming and J lost 3 bases, with 11 bases between them. Germline V gene lookup returns CDR1 SGHAT and CDR2 FQNNGV. CDR3 residues: CASSVARGKNIQYF. CDR3 in DNA: TGTGCCAGCAGCGTAGCCAGGGGCAAAAACATTCAGTACTTC.

Only a few counts were recorded for this clonotype. This CDR3 is CASSAGRTSGPYEQYF. Written as DNA, the CDR3 is TGTGCCAGCAGCGCCGGTAGGACTAGTGGGCCCTACGAGCAGTACTTC. The gene calls are TRBV7-6 and TRBJ2-7, with TRBD2 identical over 7 bases. This CDR3 has 16 amino acids. Unmatched junction bases numbered 12, after V lost 5 bases and J lost 2 bases. The germline V gene encodes CDR1 SGHVS and CDR2 FNYEAQ.